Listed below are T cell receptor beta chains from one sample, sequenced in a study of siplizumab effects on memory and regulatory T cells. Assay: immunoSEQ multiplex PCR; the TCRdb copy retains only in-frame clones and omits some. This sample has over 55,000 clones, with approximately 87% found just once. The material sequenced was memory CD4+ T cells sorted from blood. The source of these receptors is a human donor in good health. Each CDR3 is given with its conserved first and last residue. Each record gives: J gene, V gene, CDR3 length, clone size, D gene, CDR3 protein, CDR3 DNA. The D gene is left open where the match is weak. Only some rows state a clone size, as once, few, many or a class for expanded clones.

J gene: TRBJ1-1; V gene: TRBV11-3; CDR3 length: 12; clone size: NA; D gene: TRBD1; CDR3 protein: CASSSRQGQAFF; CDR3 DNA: TGTGCCAGCAGCTCTCGACAGGGACAAGCTTTCTTT
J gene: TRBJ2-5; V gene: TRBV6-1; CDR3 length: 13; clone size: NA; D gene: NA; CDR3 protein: CASSEVVLGSSYF; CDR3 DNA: TGTGCCAGCAGTGAAGTGGTGCTTGGGAGTTCGTACTTC
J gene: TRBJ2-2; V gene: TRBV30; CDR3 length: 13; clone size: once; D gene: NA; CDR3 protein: CAWSVSQSGELFF; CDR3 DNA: TGTGCCTGGAGTGTAAGCCAGAGCGGGGAGCTGTTTTTT
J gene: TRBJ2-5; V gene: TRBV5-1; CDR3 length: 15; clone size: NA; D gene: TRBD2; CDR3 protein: CASSLGTSSFETQYF; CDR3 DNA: TGCGCCAGCAGCTTGGGGACTAGTTCGTTCGAGACCCAGTACTTC
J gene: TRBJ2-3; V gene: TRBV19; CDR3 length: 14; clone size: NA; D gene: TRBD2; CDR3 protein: CASRLDAGGNTQYF; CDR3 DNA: TGTGCCAGTAGGCTTGATGCGGGAGGTAATACGCAGTATTTT
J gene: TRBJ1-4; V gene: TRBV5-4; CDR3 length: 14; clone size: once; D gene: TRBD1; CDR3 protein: CASSQGQGTEKLFF; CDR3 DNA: TGTGCCAGCAGCCAAGGACAGGGGACTGAAAAACTGTTTTTT
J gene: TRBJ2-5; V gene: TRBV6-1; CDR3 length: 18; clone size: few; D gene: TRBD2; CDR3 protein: CASSEAMRLAGVPETQYF; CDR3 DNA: TGTGCCAGCAGTGAAGCTATGCGACTAGCGGGAGTACCCGAGACCCAGTACTTC
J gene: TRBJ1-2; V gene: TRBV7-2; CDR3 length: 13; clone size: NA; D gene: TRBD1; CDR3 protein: CASSSGQGYGYTF; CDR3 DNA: TGTGCCAGCAGCTCCGGACAGGGCTATGGCTACACCTTC
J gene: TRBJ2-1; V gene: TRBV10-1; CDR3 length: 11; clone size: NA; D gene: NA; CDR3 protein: CASSEASEQFF; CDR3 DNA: TGCGCCAGCAGTGAGGCGAGTGAGCAGTTCTTC
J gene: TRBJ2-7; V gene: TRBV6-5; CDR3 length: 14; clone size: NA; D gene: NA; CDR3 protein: CASSYSIRTVEQYF; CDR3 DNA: TGTGCCAGCAGTTACTCGATCCGGACGGTCGAGCAGTACTTC
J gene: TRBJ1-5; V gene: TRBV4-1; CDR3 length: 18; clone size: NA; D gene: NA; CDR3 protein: CASSSSLGGGYSNQPQHF; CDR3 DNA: TGCGCCAGCAGCTCCTCCCTGGGGGGGGGTTATAGCAATCAGCCCCAGCATTTT
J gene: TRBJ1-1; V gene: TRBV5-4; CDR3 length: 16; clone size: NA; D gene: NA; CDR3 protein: CASSLAGRGRNTEAFF; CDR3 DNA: TGTGCCAGCAGCTTGGCAGGCCGGGGCCGGAACACTGAAGCTTTCTTT
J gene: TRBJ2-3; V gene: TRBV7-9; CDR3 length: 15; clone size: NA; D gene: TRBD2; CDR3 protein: CASSRGLAVTDTQYF; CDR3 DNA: TGTGCCAGCAGCCGGGGACTAGCGGTCACAGATACGCAGTATTTT
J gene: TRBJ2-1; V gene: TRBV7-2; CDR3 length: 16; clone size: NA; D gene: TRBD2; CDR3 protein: CASSLVASGSGNEQFF; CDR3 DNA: TGTGCCAGCAGCCTAGTTGCTAGCGGGAGTGGGAATGAGCAGTTCTTC
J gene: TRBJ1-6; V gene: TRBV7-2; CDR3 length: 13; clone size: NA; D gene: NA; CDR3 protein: CASSPRQDSPLHF; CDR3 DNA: TGTGCCAGCAGCCCCAGACAGGATTCACCCCTCCACTTT
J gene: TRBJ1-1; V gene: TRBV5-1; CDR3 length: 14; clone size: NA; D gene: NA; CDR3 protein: CASSSIGKNTEAFF; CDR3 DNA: TGCGCCAGCAGCTCGATTGGCAAGAACACTGAAGCTTTCTTT
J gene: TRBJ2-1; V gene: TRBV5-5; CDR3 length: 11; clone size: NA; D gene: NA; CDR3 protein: CASSLAWEQFF; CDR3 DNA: TGTGCCAGCAGCTTGGCCTGGGAGCAGTTCTTC
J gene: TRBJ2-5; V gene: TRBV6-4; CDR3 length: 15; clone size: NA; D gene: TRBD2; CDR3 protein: CASSLIAGDQETQYF; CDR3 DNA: TGTGCCAGCAGCTTGATAGCGGGGGACCAAGAGACCCAGTACTTC
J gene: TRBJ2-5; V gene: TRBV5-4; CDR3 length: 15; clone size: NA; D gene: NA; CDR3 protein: CASSLRQLGQETQYF; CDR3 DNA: TGTGCCAGCAGCTTGCGGCAGCTGGGTCAAGAGACCCAGTACTTC
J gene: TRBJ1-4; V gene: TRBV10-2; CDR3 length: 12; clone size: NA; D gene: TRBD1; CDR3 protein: CASGQAGQKLFF; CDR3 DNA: TGCGCCAGCGGACAGGCTGGGCAAAAACTGTTTTTT
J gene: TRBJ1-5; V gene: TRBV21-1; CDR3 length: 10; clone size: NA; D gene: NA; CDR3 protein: CAPNGQPQHF; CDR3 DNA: TGTGCCCCGAACGGTCAGCCCCAGCATTTT
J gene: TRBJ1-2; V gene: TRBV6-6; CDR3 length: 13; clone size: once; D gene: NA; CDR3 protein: CASSYAEAYGYTF; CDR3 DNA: TGTGCCAGCAGTTACGCGGAGGCCTATGGCTACACCTTC
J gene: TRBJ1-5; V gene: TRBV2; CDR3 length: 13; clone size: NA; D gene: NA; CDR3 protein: CASSVNGNQPQHF; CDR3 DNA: TGTGCCAGCAGTGTTAACGGAAATCAGCCCCAGCATTTT